The 20 T cell receptor beta chains listed next were all sequenced from one sample in a study of T-cell reconstitution after alpha-beta-depleted transplantation in children. Library preparation (for TCRbeta) was performed with unique molecular identifiers. TCRdb reprocessed the PCR reads via MiXCR and lists one record per CDR3 protein. The sample consists of about a million distinct CDR3 sequences, about 31% of them appearing once. The specimen comprised PBMCs, mostly from graft donor cells, sampled 360 days after TCRalphabeta/CD19-depleted stem cell transplant. The receptors were gathered from a boy in the first two years of life who had a stem cell transplant for SCID, so the T cells may come from the graft donor.

At least ten counts were recorded for this clonotype. The germline gene is not matched at one end of the junction; a read error may be the cause. This chain uses TRBV12-3 or TRBV12-4 with TRBJ2-3; 7 bases fit TRBD1. The CDR3 has 14 amino acids. DNA for the CDR3: TGCGCCAGCAGCCTAGGGGGCCTCACAGATACGCAGTATTTT. This codes for CASSLGGLTDTQYF.

J is TRBJ2-1 and V is TRBV12-3 or TRBV12-4; 10 bases are shared with TRBD1. The CDR3 length is 14 residues. V shed 6 bases, J shed 7 bases, and the junction held 6 bases outside the gene matches. CDR3 in DNA: TGTGCCAGCAGCCCGACAGGGGGCTTGAATGAGCAGTTCTTC. Amino acid sequence: CASSPTGGLNEQFF.

V usage is TRBV27 and J usage is TRBJ2-2, with 7 nucleotides matching TRBD1. The germline CDR1 and CDR2 sequences are MNHEY and SMNVEV (reference sequence). The ends lost 8 bases at V and 2 bases at J; junction bases unmatched: 5. The CDR3 length is 14 residues. Written as DNA, the CDR3 is TGTGCCAGCTGCCGGGACAGTAACACCGGGGAGCTGTTTTTT. Translation: CASCRDSNTGELFF.

CDR3 in amino acids: CASSATGLTNTEAFF. The CDR3 nucleotides are TGTGCCAGCAGCGCGACGGGACTGACGAACACTGAAGCTTTCTTT. The chain uses TRBV9 and TRBJ1-1; a weak D match, TRBD1 (5 bases). CDR3 size: 15 residues. Trimming cost V 3 bases and J 1 base, with 13 bases left between them. CDR1 is SGDLS and CDR2 is YYNGEE in the germline V gene.

The sample holds a few counts of this clonotype. The chain recombines TRBV7-2 with TRBJ2-3; D is undetermined. Trimming left V 3 bases short and J 0 bases short, with 7 bases between. The CDR3 totals 14 residues. The germline gives CDR1 SGHTA, CDR2 FQGNSA. The DNA for the CDR3 is TGTGCCAGCAGCTTGAGGTTTAGCACAGATACGCAGTATTTT. Translated: CASSLRFSTDTQYF.

The chain joins TRBV5-1 to TRBJ2-5; weak D call: TRBD1 (6 bases). CDR1 is SGHRS and CDR2 is YFSETQ in the germline V gene. The CDR3 sequence is 14 residues long. V was trimmed by 4 bases and J by 2 bases, leaving 12 bases between them. The CDR3 coding sequence is TGCGCCAGCAGCCCCGGACAGTGGCAAGAGACCCAGTACTTC. Its translation: CASSPGQWQETQYF.

This clonotype was detected only a few times. The chain carries TRBV19 and TRBJ1-1; D is unresolved. Between the trimmed V and J ends, which lost 6 bases and 5 bases, there was a span of 22 bases. The CDR3 sequence is 16 residues long. The germline gives CDR1 LNHDA, CDR2 SQIVND (reference sequence). CDR3 in DNA: TGTGCCAGTAGCCGACCTCCTCTATCGGTTCGGACTGAAGCTTTCTTT. Translating it yields CASSRPPLSVRTEAFF. Variable domain in full (rest from reference TRBV19 and TRBJ1-1): DGGITQSPKYLFRKEGQNVTLSCEQNLNHDAMYWYRQDPGQGLRLIYYSQIVNDFQKGDIAEGYSVSREKKESFPLTVTSAQKNPTAFYLCASSRPPLSVRTEAFFGQGTRLTVV.

This clonotype occurred many times. The chain joins TRBV5-1 to TRBJ2-5, with D uncertain. V lost 3 bases, J lost 4 bases, and 13 bases lay in between. The germline gives CDR1 SGHRS, CDR2 YFSETQ. There are 14 residues in the CDR3. The CDR3 DNA is TGCGCCAGCAGCTGGAGTCGGGCTTTAGAGACCCAGTACTTC. It specifies CASSWSRALETQYF.

The genes are TRBV30 and TRBJ2-6, with TRBD1 matching 11 bases. The germline V gene has CDR1 GTSNPN and CDR2 SVGIG (reference sequence). The CDR3 is 15 amino acids. V trimming: 5 bases; J trimming: 3 bases; junction bases outside the gene matches: 3. CDR3 sequence (DNA): TGTGCCTGGGGACAGGGGGCTGGTGGGGCCAACGTCCTGACTTTC. This encodes CAWGQGAGGANVLTF.

The chain combines TRBV12-3 or TRBV12-4 with TRBJ2-3, with 10 bases aligning to TRBD2. CDR3 length: 16 residues. Trimming at V came to 3 bases and at J to 1 base, leaving 4 bases not matched to a gene. The CDR3, as DNA: TGTGCCAGCAGTTTTCCTAGCGGGGGCCGCACAGATACGCAGTATTTT. Amino acid sequence: CASSFPSGGRTDTQYF.

In its sample, this clonotype was seen many times. The V call is TRBV20-1, the J call TRBJ2-7; possible D gene TRBD2, 5 bases. The CDR3 consists of 12 residues. Trimming removed 6 bases at V and 4 bases at J, with 13 bases between. The germline V gene has CDR1 DFQATT and CDR2 SNEGSKA (reference sequence). Here the CDR3 reads CSARTLWYEQYF. The CDR3 region has the DNA TGCAGTGCGCGGACTCTTTGGTACGAGCAGTACTTC.

This clonotype was seen only a few times. The rearrangement uses TRBV5-1 and TRBJ2-3, with unresolved D. This CDR3 spans 13 amino acids. CDR1 is SGHRS, CDR2 YFSETQ, per germline. V lost 6 bases and J lost 0, with 8 bases in between. The CDR3 loop is CASKLESTDTQYF. CDR3 nucleotide sequence: TGCGCCAGCAAGCTGGAAAGCACAGATACGCAGTATTTT.

The rearrangement links TRBV20-1 to TRBJ2-7, with TRBD1 as a possible D gene (7 bases). Trimming stripped 3 bases from V and 10 bases from J, with 22 bases between. The CDR3 covers 14 residues. In germline, CDR1 is DFQATT, CDR2 SNEGSKA (reference sequence). The CDR3, as DNA: TGCAGTGCTAGCACTCTAGGAGGGGGACAGAGACAGTACTTC. Amino acids: CSASTLGGGQRQYF.

This clonotype was recorded only once. This chain joins TRBV7-2 and TRBJ2-3; TRBD2 matches 9 bases. The germline gives CDR1 SGHTA, CDR2 FQGNSA. This CDR3 region has 16 residues. V was clipped by 7 bases and J by 3 bases; unmatched bases: 11. The CDR3 DNA reads TGTGCCAGCATGGAGCGTTGGCGGGGGGGTACAGATACGCAGTATTTT. As protein: CASMERWRGGTDTQYF.

This clonotype turned up a few times. V and J are TRBV15 and TRBJ2-5; D is unclear. The germline CDR1 and CDR2 sequences are LNHNV and YYDKDF (reference sequence). CDR3 length: 14 residues. V shed 0 bases and J shed 2 bases, with 7 bases lying between them. The CDR3 protein is CATSRETEQETQYF. The DNA for the CDR3 is TGTGCCACCAGCAGAGAGACGGAGCAAGAGACCCAGTACTTC.

The rearrangement joins TRBV5-1 to TRBJ1-2; no clear D. There are 14 residues in the CDR3. The V end lost 3 bases, the J end lost 4 bases, and 13 bases lay between the germline ends. Germline CDR1 reads SGHRS; CDR2 reads YFSETQ. The CDR3 nucleotides read TGCGCCAGCAGCTGGGCGGGATTCGGCTATGGCTACACCTTC. Translating it yields CASSWAGFGYGYTF. Full variable domain (remainder filled in from reference TRBV5-1 and TRBJ1-2): KAGVTQTPRYLIKTRGQQVTLSCSPISGHRSVSWYQQTPGQGLQFLFEYFSETQRNKGNFPGRFSGRQFSNSRSEMNVSTLELGDSALYLCASSWAGFGYGYTFGSGTRLTVV.

This clonotype turned up a few times. The rearrangement joins TRBV6-6 to TRBJ1-6; D is uncertain. Germline V CDR1 and CDR2: MNHNY, SVGAGI (reference sequence). The CDR3 extends over 13 amino acids. The V end lost 2 bases, the J end lost 7 bases, and 6 bases lay between the germline ends. CDR3 loop: CASSYALNSPLHF. DNA for the CDR3: TGTGCCAGCAGTTACGCGTTAAATTCACCCCTCCACTTT.

This clonotype was recorded a few times. The chain uses TRBV5-1 and TRBJ2-6; unclear D gene. CDR3 length: 15 amino acids. Trimming removed 4 bases from V and 3 bases from J, with 11 bases in between. Germline V gene sequence: CDR1 SGHRS, CDR2 YFSETQ. This chain's CDR3 is CASSTSGFGANVLTF. As DNA, the CDR3 is TGCGCCAGCAGCACGTCCGGGTTTGGGGCCAACGTCCTGACTTTC.

The rearrangement links TRBV18 to TRBJ2-7; 8 bases fit TRBD2. V shed 3 bases and J 7 bases; nucleotides not matched to a gene: 5. Germline CDR1 KGHSH, CDR2 LQKENI. This CDR3 is built from 13 residues. CDR3 in amino acids: CASSPSGGQEQYF. DNA for the CDR3: TGTGCCAGCTCACCCTCGGGGGGGCAAGAGCAGTACTTC.

This clonotype was seen repeatedly, ten times or more. J is TRBJ2-7 and V is TRBV21-1; TRBD1, as called in the table, went unchecked against the DNA. TRBV21-1 is a documented pseudogene. CDR3 length equals 15 residues. The CDR3 DNA is TGTGCCAGCAGCAACACCACAGGGACAGAGGACGAGCAGTACTTC. This encodes CASSNTTGTEDEQYF.